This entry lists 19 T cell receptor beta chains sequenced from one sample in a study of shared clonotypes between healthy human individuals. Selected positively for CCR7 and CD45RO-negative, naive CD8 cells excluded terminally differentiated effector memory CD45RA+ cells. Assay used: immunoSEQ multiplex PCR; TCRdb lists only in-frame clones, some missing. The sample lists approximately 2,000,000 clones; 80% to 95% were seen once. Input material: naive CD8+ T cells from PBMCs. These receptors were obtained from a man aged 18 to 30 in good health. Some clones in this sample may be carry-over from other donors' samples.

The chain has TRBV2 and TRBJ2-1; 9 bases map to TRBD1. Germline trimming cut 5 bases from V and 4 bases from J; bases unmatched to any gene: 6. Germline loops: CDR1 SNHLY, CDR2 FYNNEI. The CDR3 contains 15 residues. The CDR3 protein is CASSPGQGLYNEQFF. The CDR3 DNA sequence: TGTGCCAGCAGTCCCGGACAGGGGCTATACAATGAGCAGTTCTTC.

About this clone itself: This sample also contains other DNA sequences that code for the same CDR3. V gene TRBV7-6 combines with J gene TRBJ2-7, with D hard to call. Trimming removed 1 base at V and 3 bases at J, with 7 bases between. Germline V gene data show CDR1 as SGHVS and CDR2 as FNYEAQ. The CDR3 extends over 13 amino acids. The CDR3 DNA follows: TGTGCCAGCAGCTTAGGGGTAGGCTACGAGCAGTACTTC. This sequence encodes CASSLGVGYEQYF. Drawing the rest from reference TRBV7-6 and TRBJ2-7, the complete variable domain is GAGVSQSPRYKVTKRGQDVALRCDPISGHVSLYWYRQALGQGPEFLTYFNYEAQQDKSGLPNDRFSAERPEGSISTLTIQRTEQRDSAMYRCASSLGVGYEQYFGPGTRLTVT.

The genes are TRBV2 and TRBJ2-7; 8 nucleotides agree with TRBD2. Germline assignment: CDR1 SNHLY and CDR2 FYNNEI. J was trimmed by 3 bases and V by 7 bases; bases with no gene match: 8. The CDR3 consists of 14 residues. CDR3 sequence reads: CASNGLAPFYEQYF. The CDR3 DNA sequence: TGTGCCAGCAACGGACTAGCCCCATTCTACGAGCAGTACTTC.

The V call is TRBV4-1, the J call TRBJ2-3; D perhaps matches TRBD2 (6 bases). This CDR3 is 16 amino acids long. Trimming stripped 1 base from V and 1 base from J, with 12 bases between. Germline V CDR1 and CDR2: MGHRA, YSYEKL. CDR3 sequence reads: CASSQGFREGTDTQYF. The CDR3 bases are TGCGCCAGCAGCCAAGGGTTCAGGGAGGGCACAGATACGCAGTATTTT.

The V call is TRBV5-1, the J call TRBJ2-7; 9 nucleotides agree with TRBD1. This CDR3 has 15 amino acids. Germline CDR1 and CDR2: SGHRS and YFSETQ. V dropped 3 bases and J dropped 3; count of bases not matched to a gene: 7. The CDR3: CASSSLPGQGYEQYF. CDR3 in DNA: TGCGCCAGCAGCTCCCTACCGGGACAGGGCTACGAGCAGTACTTC.

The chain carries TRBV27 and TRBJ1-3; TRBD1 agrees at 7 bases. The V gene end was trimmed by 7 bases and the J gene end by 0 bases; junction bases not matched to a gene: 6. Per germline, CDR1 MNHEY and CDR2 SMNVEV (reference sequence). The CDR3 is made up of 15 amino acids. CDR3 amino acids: CASKGHRGSGNTIYF. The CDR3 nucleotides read TGTGCCAGCAAAGGACACAGGGGCTCTGGAAACACCATATATTTT.

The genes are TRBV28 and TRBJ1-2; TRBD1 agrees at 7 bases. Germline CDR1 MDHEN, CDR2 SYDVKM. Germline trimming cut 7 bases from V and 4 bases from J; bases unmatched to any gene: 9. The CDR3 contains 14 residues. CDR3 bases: TGTGCCAGCACCGGTAGACAGGGTCGCTATGGCTACACCTTC. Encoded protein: CASTGRQGRYGYTF.

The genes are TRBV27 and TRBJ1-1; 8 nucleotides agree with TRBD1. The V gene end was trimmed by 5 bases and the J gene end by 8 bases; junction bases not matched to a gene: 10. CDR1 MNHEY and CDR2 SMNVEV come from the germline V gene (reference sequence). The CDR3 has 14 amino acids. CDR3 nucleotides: TGTGCCAGCAGTCCCCTCAGGGGGCTCGGGGAAGCTTTCTTT. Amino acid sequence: CASSPLRGLGEAFF.

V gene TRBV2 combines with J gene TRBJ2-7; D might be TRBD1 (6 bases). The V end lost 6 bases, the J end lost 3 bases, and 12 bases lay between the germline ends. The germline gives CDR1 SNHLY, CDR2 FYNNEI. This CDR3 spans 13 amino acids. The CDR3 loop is CASRKGQDYEQYF. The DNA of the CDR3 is TGTGCCAGCAGGAAGGGACAAGACTACGAGCAGTACTTC.

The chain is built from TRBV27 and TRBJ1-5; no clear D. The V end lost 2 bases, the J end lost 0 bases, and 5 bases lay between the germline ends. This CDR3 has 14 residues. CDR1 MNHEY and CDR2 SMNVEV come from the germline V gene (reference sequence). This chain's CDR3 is CASSLMHSNQPQHF. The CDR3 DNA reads TGTGCCAGCAGTTTAATGCATAGCAATCAGCCCCAGCATTTT.

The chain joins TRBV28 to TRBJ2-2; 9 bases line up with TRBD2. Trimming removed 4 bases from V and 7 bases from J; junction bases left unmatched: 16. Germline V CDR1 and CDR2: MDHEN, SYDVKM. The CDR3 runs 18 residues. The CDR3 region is CASSSPQGREGLGGELFF. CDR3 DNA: TGTGCCAGCAGTTCCCCCCAGGGGCGGGAGGGCCTCGGCGGGGAGCTGTTTTTT.

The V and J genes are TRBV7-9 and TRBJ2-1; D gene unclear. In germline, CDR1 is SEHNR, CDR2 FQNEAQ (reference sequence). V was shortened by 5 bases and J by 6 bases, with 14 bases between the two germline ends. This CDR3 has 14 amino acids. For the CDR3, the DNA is TGTGCCAGCAGCCGAAGAGGTCGGAGCAATGAGCAGTTCTTC. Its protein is CASSRRGRSNEQFF.

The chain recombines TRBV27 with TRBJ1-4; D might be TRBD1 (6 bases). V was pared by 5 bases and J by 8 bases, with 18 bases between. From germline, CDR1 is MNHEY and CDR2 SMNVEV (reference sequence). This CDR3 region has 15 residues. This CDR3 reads CASSPNQGIGEKLFF. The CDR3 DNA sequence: TGTGCCAGCAGTCCCAACCAGGGGATCGGAGAAAAACTGTTTTTT.

The CDR3 sequence: CASSGGQGATNEKLFF. The CDR3 DNA is TGTGCCAGCAGCGGTGGACAGGGGGCAACTAATGAAAAACTGTTTTTT. The rearrangement joins TRBV7-9 to TRBJ1-4; TRBD1 agrees at 10 bases. Germline values: CDR1 SEHNR, CDR2 FQNEAQ (reference sequence). The CDR3 is made up of 16 amino acids. With 5 bases clipped from V and 0 bases from J, the junction kept 3 bases outside the gene matches.

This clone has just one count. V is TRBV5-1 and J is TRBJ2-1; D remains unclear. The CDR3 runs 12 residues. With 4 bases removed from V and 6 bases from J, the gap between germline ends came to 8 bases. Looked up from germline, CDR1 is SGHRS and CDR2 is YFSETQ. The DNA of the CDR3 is TGCGCCAGCAGCGCGGATCTCAATGAGCAGTTCTTC. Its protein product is CASSADLNEQFF.

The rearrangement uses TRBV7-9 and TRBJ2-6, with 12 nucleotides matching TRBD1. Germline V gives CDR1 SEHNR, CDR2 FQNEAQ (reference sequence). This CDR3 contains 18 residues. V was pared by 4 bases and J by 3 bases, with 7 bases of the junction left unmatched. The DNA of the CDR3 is TGTGCCAGCAGCTCGCCGGGACAGGGGGCCTATGGGGCCAACGTCCTGACTTTC. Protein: CASSSPGQGAYGANVLTF.

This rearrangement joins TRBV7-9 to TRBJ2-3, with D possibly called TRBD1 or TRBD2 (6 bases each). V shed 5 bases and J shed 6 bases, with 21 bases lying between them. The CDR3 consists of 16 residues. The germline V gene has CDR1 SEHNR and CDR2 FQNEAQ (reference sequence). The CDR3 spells CASSGGGGLAWDTQYF. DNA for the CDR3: TGTGCCAGCAGCGGAGGAGGGGGGTTGGCATGGGATACGCAGTATTTT.

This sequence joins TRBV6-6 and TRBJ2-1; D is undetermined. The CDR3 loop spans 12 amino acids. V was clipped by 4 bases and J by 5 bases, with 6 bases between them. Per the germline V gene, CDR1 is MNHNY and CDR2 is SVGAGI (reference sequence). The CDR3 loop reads CASSWENNEQFF. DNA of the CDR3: TGTGCCAGCAGTTGGGAAAACAATGAGCAGTTCTTC.

CDR3 nucleotide sequence: TGTGCCAGCAGTGAAGCCTGGCTGCCAGGGGGCGATCTTTCTGGGGCCAACGTCCTGACTTTC. It codes for CASSEAWLPGGDLSGANVLTF. V usage is TRBV2 and J usage is TRBJ2-6, with 8 bases identical to TRBD1. The CDR3 covers 21 residues. The ends lost 0 bases at V and 1 base at J; junction bases unmatched: 14. From germline, CDR1 is SNHLY and CDR2 FYNNEI.